The TCR beta chain described here comes from a study of blood T cell repertoires in COVID-19. As for the study in general: Material from acute and convalescent COVID-19 was sourced from the United States, Italy and Spain.

The CDR3 runs 17 residues. V was pared by 2 bases and J by 7 bases, with 9 bases of the junction left unmatched. Germline CDR1 MNHEY, CDR2 SMNVEV (reference sequence). Original methodology: Estimation of nucleated cell counts was performed using reference gene primer amplification. Some clones are missing from TCRdb's copy, which holds only in-frame ones; the method was immunoSEQ multiplex PCR. For V, J and clone size, that table is used; D and trimming come from the DNA. Of 200,000 to 300,000 clones listed, approximately 84% are singletons. The genes are TRBV27 and TRBJ1-6, with TRBD1 identical over 9 bases. The sample consisted of peripheral blood. This clonotype originated in a man in his fifties with acute or convalescent COVID-19. Here the CDR3 DNA reads TGTGCCAGCAGTTTAAACCCACAGGGGGCAGGGAATTCACCCCTCCACTTT. Amino acid sequence: CASSLNPQGAGNSPLHF.